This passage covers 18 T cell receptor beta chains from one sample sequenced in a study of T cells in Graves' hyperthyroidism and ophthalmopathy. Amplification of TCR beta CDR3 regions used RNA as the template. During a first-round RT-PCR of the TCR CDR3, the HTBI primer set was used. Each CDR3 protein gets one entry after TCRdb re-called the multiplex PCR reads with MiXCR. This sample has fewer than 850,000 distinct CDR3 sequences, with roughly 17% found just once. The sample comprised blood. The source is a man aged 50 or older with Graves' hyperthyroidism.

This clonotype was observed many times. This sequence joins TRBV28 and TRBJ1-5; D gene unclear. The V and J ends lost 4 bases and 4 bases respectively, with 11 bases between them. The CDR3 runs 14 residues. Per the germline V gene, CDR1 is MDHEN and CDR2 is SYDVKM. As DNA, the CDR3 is TGTGCCAGCAGTTCTGGCTCAACTAATCAGCCCCAGCATTTT. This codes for CASSSGSTNQPQHF. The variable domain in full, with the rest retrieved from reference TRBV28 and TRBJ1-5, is DVKVTQSSRYLVKRTGEKVFLECVQDMDHENMFWYRQDPGLGLRLIYFSYDVKMKEKGDIPEGYSVSREKKERFSLILESASTNQTSMYLCASSSGSTNQPQHFGDGTRLSIL.

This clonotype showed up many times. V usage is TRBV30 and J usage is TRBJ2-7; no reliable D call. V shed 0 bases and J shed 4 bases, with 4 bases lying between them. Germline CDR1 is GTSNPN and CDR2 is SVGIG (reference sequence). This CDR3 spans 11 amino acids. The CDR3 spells CAWSVRYEQYF. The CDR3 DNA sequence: TGTGCCTGGAGTGTAAGATACGAGCAGTACTTC.

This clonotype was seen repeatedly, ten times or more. The CDR3 here is CASRLGTSFGNEQFF. The CDR3 DNA reads as TGTGCCAGCAGACTCGGGACTAGTTTTGGTAATGAGCAGTTCTTC. The rearrangement joins TRBV12-3 or TRBV12-4 to TRBJ2-1; 8 bases line up with TRBD2. There are 15 residues in the CDR3. Trimming took 6 bases from V and 7 from J; bases not matched to a gene: 11.

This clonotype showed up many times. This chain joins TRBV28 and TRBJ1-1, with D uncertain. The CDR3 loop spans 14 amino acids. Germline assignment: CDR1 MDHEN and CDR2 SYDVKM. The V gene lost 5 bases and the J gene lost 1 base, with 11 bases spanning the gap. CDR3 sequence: CASSPASGNTEAFF. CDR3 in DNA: TGTGCCAGCAGTCCCGCATCGGGGAACACTGAAGCTTTCTTT. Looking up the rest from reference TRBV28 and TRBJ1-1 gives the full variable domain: DVKVTQSSRYLVKRTGEKVFLECVQDMDHENMFWYRQDPGLGLRLIYFSYDVKMKEKGDIPEGYSVSREKKERFSLILESASTNQTSMYLCASSPASGNTEAFFGQGTRLTVV.

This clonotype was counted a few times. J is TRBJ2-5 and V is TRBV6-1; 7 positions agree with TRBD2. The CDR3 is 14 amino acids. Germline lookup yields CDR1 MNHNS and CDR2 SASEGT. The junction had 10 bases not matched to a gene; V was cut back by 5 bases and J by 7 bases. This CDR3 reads CASSSLVGGVTQYF. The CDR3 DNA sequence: TGTGCCAGCAGTTCGCTAGTTGGGGGGGTGACCCAGTACTTC.

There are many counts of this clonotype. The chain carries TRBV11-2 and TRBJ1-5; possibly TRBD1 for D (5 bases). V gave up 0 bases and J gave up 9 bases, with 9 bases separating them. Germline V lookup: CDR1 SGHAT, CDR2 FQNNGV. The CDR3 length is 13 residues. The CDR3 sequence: CASSLDIGGPQHF. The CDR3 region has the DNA TGTGCCAGCAGCTTAGATATCGGGGGGCCCCAGCATTTT.

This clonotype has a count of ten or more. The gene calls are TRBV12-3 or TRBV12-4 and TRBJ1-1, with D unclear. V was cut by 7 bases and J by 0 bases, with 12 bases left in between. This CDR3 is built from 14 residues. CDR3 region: CASTTVGLNTEAFF. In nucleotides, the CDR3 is TGTGCCAGCACCACGGTGGGATTGAACACTGAAGCTTTCTTT.

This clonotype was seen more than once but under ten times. CDR3: CASSPQRLAGSQETQYF. The CDR3 DNA sequence: TGTGCCAGCTCACCACAAAGACTAGCGGGATCCCAAGAGACCCAGTACTTC. The rearrangement links TRBV18 to TRBJ2-5; 11 nucleotides align to TRBD2. Germline CDR1 KGHSH, CDR2 LQKENI. The ends lost 1 base at V and 1 base at J; junction bases unmatched: 5. This CDR3 has 17 amino acids.

The DNA of the CDR3 is TGTGCCAGCAGTCCCATTCGGGCGGGCCACCAGTTCTTC. As protein: CASSPIRAGHQFF. The rearrangement joins TRBV28 to TRBJ2-1; perhaps TRBD2 as D (5 bases). The CDR3 totals 13 residues. The V and J ends lost 5 bases and 13 bases respectively, with 18 bases between them. Germline V gene data show CDR1 as MDHEN and CDR2 as SYDVKM.

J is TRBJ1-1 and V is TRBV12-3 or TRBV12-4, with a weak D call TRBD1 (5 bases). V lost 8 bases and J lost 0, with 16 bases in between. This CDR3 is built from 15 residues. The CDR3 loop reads CASQAAGRLNTEAFF. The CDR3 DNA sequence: TGTGCCAGCCAGGCGGCAGGGCGGTTGAACACTGAAGCTTTCTTT.

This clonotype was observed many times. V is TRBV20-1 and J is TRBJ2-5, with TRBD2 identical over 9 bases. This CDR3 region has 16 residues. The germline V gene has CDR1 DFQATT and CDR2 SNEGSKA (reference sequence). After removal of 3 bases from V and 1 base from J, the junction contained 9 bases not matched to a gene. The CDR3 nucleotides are TGCAGTGCTAGTGGGGGGGCTAGCGGGATCCAAGAGACCCAGTACTTC. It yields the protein CSASGGASGIQETQYF.

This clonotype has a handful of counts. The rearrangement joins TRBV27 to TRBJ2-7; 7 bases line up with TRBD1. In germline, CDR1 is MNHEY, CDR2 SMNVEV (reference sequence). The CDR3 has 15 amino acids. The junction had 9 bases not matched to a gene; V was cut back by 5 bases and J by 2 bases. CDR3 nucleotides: TGTGCCAGCAGTCCCAACAGGGGCCGGCCCTACGAGCAGTACTTC. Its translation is CASSPNRGRPYEQYF.

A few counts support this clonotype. CDR3 sequence reads: CASSISQDTGELFF. For the CDR3, the DNA is TGTGCCAGTAGTATAAGCCAGGACACCGGGGAGCTGTTTTTT. This sequence joins TRBV19 and TRBJ2-2; D not certain. There are 14 residues in the CDR3. V dropped 2 bases and J dropped 3 bases, with 7 bases sitting between them. Germline V CDR1 and CDR2: LNHDA, SQIVND (reference sequence). Combining the CDR3 with reference TRBV19 and TRBJ2-2 gives the whole variable domain DGGITQSPKYLFRKEGQNVTLSCEQNLNHDAMYWYRQDPGQGLRLIYYSQIVNDFQKGDIAEGYSVSREKKESFPLTVTSAQKNPTAFYLCASSISQDTGELFFGEGSRLTVL.

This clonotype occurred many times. CDR3 amino acids: CATGARQGDTGELFF. For the CDR3, the DNA is TGTGCCACCGGGGCGCGGCAGGGAGATACCGGGGAGCTGTTTTTT. The genes are TRBV10-3 and TRBJ2-2; D tentatively reads TRBD1 or TRBD2 (5 bases each). The V and J ends lost 10 bases and 5 bases respectively, with 20 bases between them. Germline V gene data show CDR1 as ENHRY and CDR2 as SYGVKD. The CDR3 is 15 amino acids.

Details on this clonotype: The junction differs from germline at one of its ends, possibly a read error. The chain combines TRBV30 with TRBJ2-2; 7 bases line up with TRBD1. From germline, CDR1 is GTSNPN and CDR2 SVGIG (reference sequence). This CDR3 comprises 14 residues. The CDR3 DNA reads TGTGCCTGGGAGTTAGGGGGCAGGACCGGGGAGCCGTTTTTT. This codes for CAWELGGRTGEPFF.

CDR3 in DNA: TGTGCCAGTAGTACCCAGGGTTTGGGCGGGAGATGGGAGCAGTTCTTC. Amino acid sequence: CASSTQGLGGRWEQFF. The V gene is TRBV19, the J gene TRBJ2-1; 7 nucleotides align to TRBD2. The J segment lost 10 bases and the V segment lost 4 bases, leaving 16 bases of the junction unmatched. Germline CDR1 and CDR2: LNHDA and SQIVND (reference sequence). The CDR3 extends over 16 amino acids. The whole variable domain, filled in from reference TRBV19 and TRBJ2-1, reads DGGITQSPKYLFRKEGQNVTLSCEQNLNHDAMYWYRQDPGQGLRLIYYSQIVNDFQKGDIAEGYSVSREKKESFPLTVTSAQKNPTAFYLCASSTQGLGGRWEQFFGPGTRLTVL.

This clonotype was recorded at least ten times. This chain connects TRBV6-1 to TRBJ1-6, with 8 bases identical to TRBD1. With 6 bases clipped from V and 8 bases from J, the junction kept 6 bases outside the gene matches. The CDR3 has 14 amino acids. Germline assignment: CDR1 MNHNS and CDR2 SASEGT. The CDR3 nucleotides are TGTGCCAGCAGCTCGGACAGGGATCATTCACCCCTCCACTTT. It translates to CASSSDRDHSPLHF.

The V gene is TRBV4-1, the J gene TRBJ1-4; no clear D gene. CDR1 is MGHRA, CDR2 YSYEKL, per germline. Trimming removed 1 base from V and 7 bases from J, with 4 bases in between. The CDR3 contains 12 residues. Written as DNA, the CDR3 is TGCGCCAGCAGCCAAGCTTCTGAAAAACTGTTTTTT. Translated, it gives CASSQASEKLFF.